This passage covers 8 T cell receptor beta chains from one sample sequenced in a study of cytotoxic CD8 clonotypes in ibrutinib-treated CLL. Libraries were prepared by immunoSEQ multiplex PCR; TCRdb keeps only in-frame clonotypes and omits some of them. The sample includes some 98,000 clones, around 80% seen only once; the top ten take 32%. The sequenced sample was PBMCs, obtained after 12 months of ibrutinib treatment. Source of these receptors: a human donor with chronic lymphocytic leukemia.

This clone was observed a handful of times. The chain combines TRBV7-9 with TRBJ2-7; D gene unclear. The V gene's germline CDR1 is SEHNR and CDR2 FQNEAQ (reference sequence). V lost 2 bases to trimming and J lost 4 bases, with 6 bases between them. The CDR3 runs to 12 residues. CDR3 amino acids: CASSLWDYEQYF. The CDR3 DNA follows: TGTGCCAGCAGCTTATGGGATTACGAGCAGTACTTC.

The gene calls are TRBV6-1 and TRBJ1-5; no firm D call. This CDR3 comprises 16 residues. In germline, CDR1 is MNHNS, CDR2 SASEGT. Trimming stripped 4 bases from V and 0 bases from J, with 13 bases between. The CDR3 DNA reads as TGTGCCAGCAGTGGATCGGCGCTTCTTAGCAATCAGCCCCAGCATTTT. The encoded protein is CASSGSALLSNQPQHF.

The CDR3 DNA is TGCGCCAGCAGGCGTGGGAGCTCCTACAATGAGCAGTTCTTC. Protein product: CASRRGSSYNEQFF. The rearrangement joins TRBV5-1 to TRBJ2-1; TRBD2 is a possible D gene (5 bases). The CDR3 runs to 14 residues. V gave up 5 bases and J gave up 0 bases, with 9 bases separating them. Germline CDR1 and CDR2: SGHRS and YFSETQ.

This clone was seen a few times. This chain connects TRBV7-6 to TRBJ1-2, with 9 nucleotides matching TRBD1. This CDR3 is 16 amino acids long. Germline V lookup: CDR1 SGHVS, CDR2 FNYEAQ. The J segment lost 4 bases and the V segment lost 3 bases, leaving 9 bases of the junction unmatched. The CDR3 is CASSFSRDRVGYGYTF. The CDR3 DNA is TGTGCCAGCAGCTTTTCTCGGGACAGGGTGGGCTATGGCTACACCTTC.

The rearrangement joins TRBV30 to TRBJ1-3; 9 bases line up with TRBD1. Germline CDR1 reads GTSNPN; CDR2 reads SVGIG (reference sequence). CDR3 length equals 15 residues. With 5 bases clipped from V and 0 bases from J, the junction kept 5 bases outside the gene matches. DNA for the CDR3: TGTGCCTGGCGAGGACAGGGGTCCTCTGGAAACACCATATATTTT. Translating gives CAWRGQGSSGNTIYF.

The chain recombines TRBV7-2 with TRBJ2-1; TRBD1 matches 10 bases. CDR3 length: 15 amino acids. Germline CDR1 reads SGHTA; CDR2 reads FQGNSA. With V trimmed by 6 bases and J by 9 bases, 11 bases remained unmatched. DNA of the CDR3: TGTGCCAGCAGAACCGGGACAGGGGATTTGAGTGAGCAGTTCTTC. This encodes CASRTGTGDLSEQFF. Full variable domain (remainder filled in from reference TRBV7-2 and TRBJ2-1): GAGVSQSPSNKVTEKGKDVELRCDPISGHTALYWYRQSLGQGLEFLIYFQGNSAPDKSGLPSDRFSAERTGGSVSTLTIQRTQQEDSAVYLCASRTGTGDLSEQFFGPGTRLTVL.

The genes are TRBV29-1 and TRBJ2-3; no firm D call. CDR1 and CDR2 from the germline V gene are SQVTM and ANQGSEA. Trimming removed 3 bases at V and 2 bases at J, with 9 bases between. The length of the CDR3 is 13 residues. The CDR3 nucleotides are TGCAGCGTTGAGTACACGTACACAGATACGCAGTATTTT. This gives the protein CSVEYTYTDTQYF.

The rearrangement uses TRBV7-3 and TRBJ2-5; D remains unclear. V was cut by 1 base and J by 5 bases, with 14 bases left in between. CDR3 size: 15 residues. Germline V gene data show CDR1 as SGHTA and CDR2 as FQGTGA. The DNA for the CDR3 is TGTGCCAGCAGCTTAAAGGGCAGTATTGACGAGACCCAGTACTTC. This translates into CASSLKGSIDETQYF.